This T cell receptor (beta chain) was obtained from a study of blood T cells in healthy people across ages. A word on this clonotype: One end of the junction fails to match germline, which may point to a read error.

There were healthy Caucasian individuals from Russia, aged roughly 6 to 90, serving as donors. CDR3 length equals 17 residues. Germline lookup yields CDR1 ENHRY and CDR2 SYGVKD. A second about 6 to 11 cycle PCR used barcoded and J-beta primers. TCRdb called the 5' RACE reads again in MiXCR, with one record for every CDR3 protein. The sample lists about 720,000 distinct CDR3 sequences, around 25% occurring once. This sample was shared with a second study, whose subject was T cells of mothers and their children.

The receptor was isolated from a boy between 10 and 17 years old in good health. The rearrangement links TRBV10-3 to TRBJ2-3, with 10 nucleotides matching TRBD2. The source material was blood. The CDR3 loop is CAISESIQRGGTDTRYF. DNA of the CDR3: TGTGCCATCAGTGAGTCGATTCAGCGGGGGGGCACAGATACGCGGTATTTT.